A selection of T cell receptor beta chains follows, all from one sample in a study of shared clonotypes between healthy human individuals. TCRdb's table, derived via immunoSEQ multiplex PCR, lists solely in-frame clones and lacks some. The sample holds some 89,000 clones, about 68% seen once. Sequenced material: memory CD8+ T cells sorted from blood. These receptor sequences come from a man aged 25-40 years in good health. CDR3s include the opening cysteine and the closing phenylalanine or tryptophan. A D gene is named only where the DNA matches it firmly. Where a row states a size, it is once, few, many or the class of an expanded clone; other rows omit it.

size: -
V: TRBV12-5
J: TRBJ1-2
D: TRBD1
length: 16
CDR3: CASGLFGTGRLGGYTF
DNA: TGTGCTAGTGGTTTGTTCGGGACAGGGAGGTTGGGTGGCTACACCTTC

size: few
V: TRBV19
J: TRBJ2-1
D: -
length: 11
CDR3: CASSIAGEQFF
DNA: TGTGCCAGTAGTATAGCTGGCGAGCAGTTCTTC

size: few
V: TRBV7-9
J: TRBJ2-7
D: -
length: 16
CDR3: CASSPSTGPHTYEQYF
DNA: TGTGCCAGCAGCCCCAGTACAGGTCCCCATACCTACGAGCAGTACTTC

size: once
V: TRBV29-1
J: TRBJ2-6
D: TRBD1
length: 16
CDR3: CSVGDRGVRGANVLTF
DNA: TGCAGCGTTGGGGACAGAGGGGTTAGAGGGGCCAACGTCCTGACTTTC

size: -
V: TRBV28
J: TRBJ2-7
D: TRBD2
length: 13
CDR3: CATKGGALYEQYF
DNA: TGTGCCACCAAGGGAGGGGCACTCTACGAGCAGTACTTC

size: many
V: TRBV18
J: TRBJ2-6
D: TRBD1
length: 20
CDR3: CASSPPLGQGANSGANVLTF
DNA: TGTGCCAGCTCACCACCCCTCGGACAGGGAGCTAACTCTGGGGCCAACGTCCTGACTTTC

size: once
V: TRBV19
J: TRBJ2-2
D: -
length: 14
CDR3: CASSIIGAAGELFF
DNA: TGTGCCAGTAGTATTATCGGGGCGGCAGGGGAGCTGTTTTTT

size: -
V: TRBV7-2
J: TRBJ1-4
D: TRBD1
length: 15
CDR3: CASTNQQGAREKLFF
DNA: TGTGCCAGCACCAATCAGCAGGGGGCAAGGGAAAAACTGTTTTTT

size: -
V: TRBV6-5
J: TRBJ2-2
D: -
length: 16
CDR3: CASSYRVGERAGELFF
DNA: TGTGCCAGCAGTTACCGGGTGGGGGAGAGAGCCGGGGAGCTGTTTTTT

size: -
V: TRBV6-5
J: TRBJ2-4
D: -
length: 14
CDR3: CASSTRIAKNIQYF
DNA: TGTGCCAGCAGCACTAGAATAGCCAAAAACATTCAGTACTTC

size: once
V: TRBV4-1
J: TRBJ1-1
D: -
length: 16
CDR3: CASSQGGMPLYTEAFF
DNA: TGCGCCAGCAGCCAAGGGGGAATGCCATTGTACACTGAAGCTTTCTTT

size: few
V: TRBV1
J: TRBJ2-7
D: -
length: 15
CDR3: CTSSQDGLATYEQYF
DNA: TGCACCAGCAGCCAAGATGGTCTAGCTACCTACGAGCAGTACTTC

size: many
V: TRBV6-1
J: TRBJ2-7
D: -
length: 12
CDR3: CASSESSYEQYF
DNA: TGTGCCAGCAGCGAGAGCTCCTACGAGCAGTACTTC

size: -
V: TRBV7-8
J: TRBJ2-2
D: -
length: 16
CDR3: CASSLEPRGYTGELFF
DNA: TGTGCCAGCAGCTTAGAACCCCGAGGGTACACCGGGGAGCTGTTTTTT

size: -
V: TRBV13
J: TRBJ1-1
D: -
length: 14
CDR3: CASSLNTGNTEAFF
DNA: TGTGCCAGCAGCTTAAATACAGGGAACACTGAAGCTTTCTTT

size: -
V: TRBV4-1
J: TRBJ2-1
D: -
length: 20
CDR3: CASSQDNAPRVERSYNEQFF
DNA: TGCGCCAGCAGCCAAGATAACGCCCCGCGTGTAGAAAGGTCCTACAATGAGCAGTTCTTC

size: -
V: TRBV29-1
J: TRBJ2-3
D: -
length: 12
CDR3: CSGLPSTDTQYF
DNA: TGCAGCGGGCTACCAAGCACAGATACGCAGTATTTT

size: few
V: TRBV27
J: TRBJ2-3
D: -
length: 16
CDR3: CASIPNRQVLSHTQYF
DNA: TGTGCCAGCATTCCAAATAGACAGGTCCTCTCCCATACGCAGTATTTT

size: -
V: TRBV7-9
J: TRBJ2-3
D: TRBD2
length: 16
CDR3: CASSLTGLAGEDTQYF
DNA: TGTGCCAGCAGCTTAACGGGACTAGCGGGAGAAGATACGCAGTATTTT

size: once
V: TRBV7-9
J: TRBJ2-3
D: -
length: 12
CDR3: CASNRLTDTQYF
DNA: TGTGCCAGCAATAGACTCACAGATACGCAGTATTTT